This is a list of T cell receptor beta chains from one sample in a study of blood T cells in healthy people across ages. One entry per CDR3 protein results from TCRdb running MiXCR on the 5' RACE reads. The table has 1.5 million to 2 million distinct CDR3 sequences, around 50% seen once. Source material: blood. The source is a woman in her forties in good health. Both conserved end residues are trimmed from each CDR3. The order of the fields is CDR3 length, V gene, clone size, J gene, CDR3 protein. Only part of the rows carry a size: once, few, many, or a class if the clone is expanded.

>17|TRBV7-2|.|TRBJ2-7
ASSLGFRTSGAWGNEQY
>13|TRBV4-2|.|.
ASSQAPPRHYEQY
>14|TRBV20-1|.|TRBJ1-5
SAHISPAGSNQPQH
>13|TRBV20-1|.|TRBJ2-7
SARDLGIPTYEQY
>14|TRBV4-3|.|.
ASSQGIGGMGETQY
>15|TRBV28|.|TRBJ1-4
ASIGARGRQGGEKLF
>17|TRBV3-1|.|TRBJ1-2
ASSQDPRQQLKTDYGYT
>11|TRBV6-2/TRBV6-3|once|TRBJ2-3
ASKLAAADTQY
>10|TRBV4-1|.|TRBJ1-1
ASGRSEPEAF
>10|TRBV20-1|.|TRBJ1-1
SAESWTAEAF
>12|TRBV12-3/TRBV12-4|.|.
ASTLGGPYNEQY
>10|TRBV20-1|.|TRBJ1-4
SARQHNEKLF
>15|TRBV4-1|.|TRBJ1-2
ASSQGNGRKTNYGYT
>12|TRBV7-2|.|TRBJ2-5
ASSSRNRGETQY
>10|TRBV6-6|.|TRBJ2-1
AMGPQVGEQF
>15|TRBV20-1|few|TRBJ2-5
SAPRTSGGAPRETQY
>17|TRBV11-2|.|TRBJ2-3
ASSLDKLAGGSSTDTQY
>13|TRBV27|.|TRBJ2-4
ASSLASRAKNIQY
>13|TRBV4-1|few|TRBJ2-3
ASSQARPGWDTQY
>12|TRBV20-1|once|TRBJ1-4
SAKRGEGGEKLF
>10|TRBV7-2|few|TRBJ2-1
ASSLGAGGLF
>13|TRBV6-2/TRBV6-3|many|TRBJ2-1
ASRAGQGAYNEQF
>9|TRBV20-1|.|TRBJ2-2
SARDTGELF
>16|TRBV28|.|TRBJ2-3
ASSFFIAGATNTDTQY